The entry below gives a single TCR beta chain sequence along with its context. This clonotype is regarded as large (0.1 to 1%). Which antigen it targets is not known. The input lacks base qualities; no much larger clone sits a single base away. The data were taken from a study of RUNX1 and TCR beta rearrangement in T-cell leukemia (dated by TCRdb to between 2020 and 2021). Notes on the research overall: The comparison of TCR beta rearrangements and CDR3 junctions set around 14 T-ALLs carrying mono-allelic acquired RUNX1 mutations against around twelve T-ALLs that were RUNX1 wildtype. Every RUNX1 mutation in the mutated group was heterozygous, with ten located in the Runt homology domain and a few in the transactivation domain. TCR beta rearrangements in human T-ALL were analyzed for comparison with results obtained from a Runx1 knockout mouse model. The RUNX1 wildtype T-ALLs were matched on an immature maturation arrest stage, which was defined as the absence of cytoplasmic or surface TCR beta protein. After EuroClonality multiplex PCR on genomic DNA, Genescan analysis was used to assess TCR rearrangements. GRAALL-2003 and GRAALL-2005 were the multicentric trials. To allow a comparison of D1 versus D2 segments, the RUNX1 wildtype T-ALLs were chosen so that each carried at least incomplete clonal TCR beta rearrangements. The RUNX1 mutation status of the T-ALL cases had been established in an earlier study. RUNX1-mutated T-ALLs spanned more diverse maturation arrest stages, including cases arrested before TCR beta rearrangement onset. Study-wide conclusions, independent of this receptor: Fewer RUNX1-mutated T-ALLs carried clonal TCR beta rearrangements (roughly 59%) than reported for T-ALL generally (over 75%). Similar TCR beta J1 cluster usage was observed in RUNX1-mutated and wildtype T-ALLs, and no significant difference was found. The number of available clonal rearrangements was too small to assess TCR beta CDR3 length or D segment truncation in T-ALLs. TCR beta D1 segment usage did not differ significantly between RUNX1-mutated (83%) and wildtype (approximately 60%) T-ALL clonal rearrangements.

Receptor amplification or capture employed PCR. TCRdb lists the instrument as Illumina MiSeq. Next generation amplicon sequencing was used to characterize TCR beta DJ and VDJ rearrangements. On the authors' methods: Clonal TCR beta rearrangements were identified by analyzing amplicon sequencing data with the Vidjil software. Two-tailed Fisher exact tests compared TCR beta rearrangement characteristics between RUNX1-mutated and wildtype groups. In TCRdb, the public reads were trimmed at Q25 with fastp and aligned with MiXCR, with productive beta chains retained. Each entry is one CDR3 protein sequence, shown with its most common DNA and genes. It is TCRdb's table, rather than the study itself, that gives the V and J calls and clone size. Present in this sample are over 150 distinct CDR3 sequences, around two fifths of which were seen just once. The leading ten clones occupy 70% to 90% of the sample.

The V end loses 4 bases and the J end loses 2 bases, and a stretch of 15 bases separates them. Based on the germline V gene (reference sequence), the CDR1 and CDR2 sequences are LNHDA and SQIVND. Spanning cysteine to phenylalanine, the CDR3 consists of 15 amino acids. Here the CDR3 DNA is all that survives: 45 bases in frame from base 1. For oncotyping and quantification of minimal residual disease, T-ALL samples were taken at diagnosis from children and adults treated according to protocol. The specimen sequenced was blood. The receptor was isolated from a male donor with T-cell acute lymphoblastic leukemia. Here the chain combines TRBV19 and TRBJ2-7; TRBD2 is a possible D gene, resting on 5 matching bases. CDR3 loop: CASSTQQMGAYEQYF. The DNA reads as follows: TGTGCCAGTAGTACCCAACAAATGGGAGCCTACGAGCAGTACTTC.